The present entry profiles one T cell receptor (beta chain) with its context. The sample comes from a study of technical replicates of blood from several donors. The CDR3 runs 14 residues. From germline, CDR1 is LNHDA and CDR2 SQIVND (reference sequence). The V end was cut by 4 bases, the J end by 5 bases, with 15 bases between. Clones were sequenced by immunoSEQ multiplex PCR, and TCRdb holds only the in-frame ones, with some missing. Among tens of thousands of clones listed, around 89% were seen once. The chain combines TRBV19 with TRBJ2-7, with D possibly matching TRBD1 (5 bases). Sequencing was carried out using PBMCs. The receptor's source is a human donor in good health. Some clones in this sample may be carry-over from other donors' samples. The CDR3 loop reads CASSRSRERHEQYF. DNA for the CDR3: TGTGCCAGTAGTAGATCCAGGGAACGTCACGAGCAGTACTTC. Full variable domain (remainder filled in from reference TRBV19 and TRBJ2-7): DGGITQSPKYLFRKEGQNVTLSCEQNLNHDAMYWYRQDPGQGLRLIYYSQIVNDFQKGDIAEGYSVSREKKESFPLTVTSAQKNPTAFYLCASSRSRERHEQYFGPGTRLTVT.